A single sample is the source of the 20 T cell receptor beta chains below, sequenced in a study of shared clonotypes between healthy human individuals. Data came from immunoSEQ multiplex PCR; TCRdb stores just in-frame clones and leaves some out. The sample lists about 380,000 clones; about 96% were seen once. Sequences were obtained from memory CD8+ T cells sorted from blood. As to subset: CD45RO+ cells pooled with CCR7-negative TemRA cells. The receptors come from a man younger than 40 in good health.

The genes are TRBV7-6 and TRBJ2-1; 9 bases align to TRBD2. Germline V gene lookup returns CDR1 SGHVS and CDR2 FNYEAQ. V gave up 4 bases and J gave up 3 bases; unmatched junction bases: 16. The CDR3 has 19 amino acids. The CDR3 bases are TGTGCCAGCAGCTGGGGTCCGGCGGGAGGGACGTGGGTCTACAATGAGCAGTTCTTC. Protein: CASSWGPAGGTWVYNEQFF. Complete variable domain (other parts from reference TRBV7-6 and TRBJ2-1): GAGVSQSPRYKVTKRGQDVALRCDPISGHVSLYWYRQALGQGPEFLTYFNYEAQQDKSGLPNDRFSAERPEGSISTLTIQRTEQRDSAMYRCASSWGPAGGTWVYNEQFFGPGTRLTVL.

The rearrangement links TRBV11-1 to TRBJ2-1, with TRBD2 matching over 9 bases. V was clipped by 4 bases and J by 3 bases; unmatched bases: 10. Germline V gene data show CDR1 as SGHAT and CDR2 as FQDESV (reference sequence). The CDR3 sequence is 17 residues long. CDR3 sequence (DNA): TGTGCCAGCAGCTCGATAGCGGGGGTCCTGGTCTACAATGAGCAGTTCTTC. Translated, it gives CASSSIAGVLVYNEQFF.

A word on this clone: Other DNA variants within this sample encode the same CDR3. V gene TRBV5-1 combines with J gene TRBJ2-5, with D unresolved. V dropped 2 bases and J dropped 5 bases, with 4 bases sitting between them. CDR1 is SGHRS, CDR2 YFSETQ, per germline. The CDR3 covers 11 residues. The CDR3 DNA sequence: TGCGCCAGCAGCTTTCGGGAGACCCAGTACTTC. This codes for CASSFRETQYF.

As to this clone: Other DNA variants within this sample encode the same CDR3. For the CDR3, the DNA is TGTGCCTGGAGTGCCAGCTCCTACGAGCAGTACTTC. It translates to CAWSASSYEQYF. V is TRBV30 and J is TRBJ2-7; unclear D gene. CDR1 GTSNPN and CDR2 SVGIG come from the germline V gene (reference sequence). This CDR3 is built from 12 residues. V was pared by 1 base and J by 0 bases, with 4 bases between. Based on the CDR3 plus reference TRBV30 and TRBJ2-7, the full variable domain is SQTIHQWPATLVQPVGSPLSLECTVEGTSNPNLYWYRQAAGRGLQLLFYSVGIGQISSEVPQNLSASRPQDRQFILSSKKLLLSDSGFYLCAWSASSYEQYFGPGTRLTVT.

V gene TRBV7-3 combines with J gene TRBJ2-2; D not resolved. The CDR3 runs to 14 residues. Trimming removed 0 bases at V and 6 bases at J, with 8 bases between. Germline V gene sequence: CDR1 SGHTA, CDR2 FQGTGA. The CDR3 sequence: CASSLTTGSGELFF. The CDR3 region has the DNA TGTGCCAGCAGCTTAACGACGGGCTCCGGGGAGCTGTTTTTT.

The chain combines TRBV6-1 with TRBJ2-1; TRBD2 matches 9 bases. The V and J ends lost 10 bases and 4 bases, in that order; junction bases with no gene match: 8. Germline V gene lookup returns CDR1 MNHNS and CDR2 SASEGT. The CDR3 covers 14 residues. CDR3 sequence: CATSLAGPYNEQFF. The DNA of the CDR3 is TGTGCCACATCCCTAGCGGGACCTTACAATGAGCAGTTCTTC.

This chain links TRBV28 with TRBJ1-5; the D is unclear. Germline V gives CDR1 MDHEN, CDR2 SYDVKM. V dropped 7 bases and J dropped 0 bases, with 10 bases sitting between them. The CDR3 loop spans 14 amino acids. This chain's CDR3 is CASKEHFSNQPQHF. The CDR3 nucleotides are TGTGCCAGCAAGGAACACTTTAGCAATCAGCCCCAGCATTTT.

The CDR3 loop is CASRSPGTKQYF. DNA of the CDR3: TGTGCCAGCAGATCCCCGGGGACAAAGCAGTACTTC. J is TRBJ2-7 and V is TRBV28; tentatively, D is TRBD1 (6 bases). Trimming stripped 6 bases from V and 8 bases from J, with 14 bases between. Germline assignment: CDR1 MDHEN and CDR2 SYDVKM. The CDR3 is made up of 12 amino acids.

Here the CDR3 DNA reads TGCGCCAGCAGCTTTGGGGGACGGATATACGAGCAGTACTTC. Translating gives CASSFGGRIYEQYF. The rearrangement joins TRBV5-1 to TRBJ2-7, with D perhaps TRBD1 or TRBD2 (5 bases each). This CDR3 contains 14 residues. Germline CDR1 SGHRS, CDR2 YFSETQ. V shed 2 bases and J shed 4 bases, with 13 bases lying between them.

This chain connects TRBV30 to TRBJ2-3; 10 bases align to TRBD2. This CDR3 has 14 residues. Germline V CDR1 and CDR2: GTSNPN, SVGIG (reference sequence). The V and J ends lost 4 bases and 4 bases, in that order; junction bases with no gene match: 5. The CDR3: CAWNLAGVSDTQYF. DNA for the CDR3: TGTGCCTGGAACCTAGCGGGAGTGTCAGATACGCAGTATTTT.

This chain uses TRBV9 with TRBJ2-1; D remains unclear. The CDR3 totals 14 residues. V lost 3 bases and J lost 8, with 15 bases in between. Germline lookup yields CDR1 SGDLS and CDR2 YYNGEE. CDR3 DNA sequence: TGTGCCAGCAGCGGCGACCCCCGGGTCGATGAGCAGTTCTTC. This codes for CASSGDPRVDEQFF.

The chain uses TRBV2 and TRBJ2-2, with 9 nucleotides matching TRBD1. V was clipped by 6 bases and J by 2 bases; unmatched bases: 7. Germline V gives CDR1 SNHLY, CDR2 FYNNEI. The CDR3 length is 16 residues. The CDR3 sequence is CASRDRTGANTGELFF. As DNA, the CDR3 is TGTGCCAGCAGAGACAGGACAGGGGCTAACACCGGGGAGCTGTTTTTT.

The rearrangement joins TRBV6-1 to TRBJ2-7; TRBD1 is a possible D gene (5 bases). The CDR3 has 13 amino acids. Germline V gene sequence: CDR1 MNHNS, CDR2 SASEGT. V was clipped by 10 bases and J by 2 bases, with 15 bases between them. The CDR3 nucleotides read TGTGCCACCACCTCGTCCAGGGCCTACGAGCAGTACTTC. It translates to CATTSSRAYEQYF.

The chain joins TRBV19 to TRBJ2-1, with TRBD2 as a possible D gene (5 bases). The V gene's germline CDR1 is LNHDA and CDR2 SQIVND (reference sequence). The CDR3 sequence is 19 residues long. Trimming pared 3 bases from V and 4 bases from J, leaving 25 bases between. The CDR3 DNA sequence: TGTGCCAGTAGTATCGGCCTTATCCATTTAGCGATAGGGTACAATGAGCAGTTCTTC. The encoded protein is CASSIGLIHLAIGYNEQFF. Combining the CDR3 with reference TRBV19 and TRBJ2-1 gives the whole variable domain DGGITQSPKYLFRKEGQNVTLSCEQNLNHDAMYWYRQDPGQGLRLIYYSQIVNDFQKGDIAEGYSVSREKKESFPLTVTSAQKNPTAFYLCASSIGLIHLAIGYNEQFFGPGTRLTVL.

The chain uses TRBV5-8 and TRBJ2-5; D tentatively reads TRBD1 or TRBD2 (5 bases each). This CDR3 has 14 amino acids. Germline CDR1 reads SGHTS; CDR2 reads YDEGEE. V lost 4 bases to trimming and J lost 3 bases, with 13 bases between them. The CDR3 DNA follows: TGTGCCAGCAGCATCAGGGTCGGGAAAGAGACCCAGTACTTC. This encodes CASSIRVGKETQYF.

This chain links TRBV30 with TRBJ2-1, with 15 bases aligning to TRBD2. CDR3 length: 14 residues. Trimming took 3 bases from V and 7 from J; bases not matched to a gene: 1. The germline V gene has CDR1 GTSNPN and CDR2 SVGIG (reference sequence). CDR3 loop: CAWSGLAGGNEQFF. The CDR3 DNA follows: TGTGCCTGGAGCGGACTAGCGGGAGGGAATGAGCAGTTCTTC.

This sequence joins TRBV29-1 and TRBJ2-3; no definite D call. V was shortened by 4 bases and J by 3 bases, with 5 bases between the two germline ends. In germline, CDR1 is SQVTM, CDR2 ANQGSEA. The CDR3 loop spans 11 amino acids. The CDR3 is CSVAPTDTQYF. CDR3 bases: TGCAGCGTTGCCCCGACAGATACGCAGTATTTT.

The rearrangement uses TRBV13 and TRBJ2-7, with 7 bases that match TRBD1. Per germline, CDR1 PRHDT and CDR2 FYEKMQ (reference sequence). J gave up 0 bases and V 5 bases, and 4 bases lay outside the gene matches. This CDR3 comprises 14 residues. CDR3 nucleotide sequence: TGTGCCAGCAGCGTCAGGGACAGCTCCTACGAGCAGTACTTC. Amino acids: CASSVRDSSYEQYF.

This rearrangement joins TRBV18 to TRBJ1-5; no definite D call. The germline CDR1 and CDR2 sequences are KGHSH and LQKENI. The CDR3 is made up of 15 amino acids. Trimming took off 5 bases at V and 2 bases at J, with 13 bases between the two ends. The CDR3 DNA is TGTGCCAGCTCAATTTCCCGGCAACGCAATCAGCCCCAGCATTTT. The encoded protein is CASSISRQRNQPQHF.

This chain links TRBV27 with TRBJ2-7, with D uncertain. The CDR3 consists of 13 residues. The germline gives CDR1 MNHEY, CDR2 SMNVEV (reference sequence). The V end lost 2 bases, the J end lost 0 bases, and 5 bases lay between the germline ends. CDR3 nucleotides: TGTGCCAGCAGTTTAGGGGACTCCTACGAGCAGTACTTC. Protein sequence: CASSLGDSYEQYF.